The 30 T cell receptor beta chains listed next were all sequenced from one sample in a study of T cell therapy after organ transplantation. Time point described: 20-29 weeks after completion of therapy. Their antigens remain unidentified. Sequenced by immunoSEQ multiplex PCR; TCRdb stores in-frame clones only, minus some. The repertoire has about 20,000 clones, 84% of them found once; the top ten carry approximately 39%. Sequencing was performed on CD8+ T cells from blood, taken after autologous CMV-specific T cell therapy. The receptors were sampled from a human patient who had received a solid organ transplant and had CMV disease. T cells may partly derive from the graft donor.

The rearrangement links TRBV7-2 to TRBJ2-3, with D uncertain. V lost 5 bases and J lost 6, with 12 bases in between. CDR1 is SGHTA, CDR2 FQGNSA, per germline. The CDR3 is 13 residues long. CDR3 in DNA: TGTGCCAGCAGCCGTAGCTTTCGTGATACGCAGTATTTT. Its translation is CASSRSFRDTQYF. Full variable domain (remainder filled in from reference TRBV7-2 and TRBJ2-3): GAGVSQSPSNKVTEKGKDVELRCDPISGHTALYWYRQSLGQGLEFLIYFQGNSAPDKSGLPSDRFSAERTGGSVSTLTIQRTQQEDSAVYLCASSRSFRDTQYFGPGTRLTVL.

This chain connects TRBV5-1 to TRBJ1-5, with TRBD1 identical over 7 bases. The V gene end was trimmed by 4 bases and the J gene end by 6 bases; junction bases not matched to a gene: 10. Germline V gene sequence: CDR1 SGHRS, CDR2 YFSETQ. This CDR3 comprises 15 residues. CDR3 amino acids: CASSEETGTGQPQHF. The CDR3 DNA follows: TGCGCCAGCAGCGAGGAGACAGGGACGGGTCAGCCCCAGCATTTT.

The chain carries TRBV27 and TRBJ2-7; the match to TRBD2 covers 10 bases. CDR1 and CDR2 from the germline V gene are MNHEY and SMNVEV (reference sequence). J gave up 0 bases and V 3 bases, and 8 bases lay outside the gene matches. The CDR3 runs 17 residues. The chain's CDR3 is CASSFSQAGGSSYEQYF. Here the CDR3 DNA reads TGTGCCAGCAGTTTCTCGCAAGCGGGAGGGAGCTCCTACGAGCAGTACTTC.

In its sample, this clone was seen many times. The V gene is TRBV4-3, the J gene TRBJ1-2, with D unresolved. Germline CDR1 and CDR2: LGHNA and YSLEER. V was shortened by 0 bases and J by 4 bases, with 15 bases between the two germline ends. The CDR3 has 16 residues. The CDR3 coding sequence is TGCGCCAGCAGCCAAGACGAGACCTTCTACAGCTATGGCTACACCTTC. It codes for CASSQDETFYSYGYTF.

This sequence joins TRBV6-5 and TRBJ2-1; D gene uncertain. Trimming left V 3 bases short and J 0 bases short, with 12 bases between. This CDR3 comprises 16 residues. Germline V CDR1 and CDR2: MNHEY, SVGAGI. CDR3 protein: CASSYIPPSSYNEQFF. The CDR3 DNA follows: TGTGCCAGCAGTTATATCCCGCCAAGCTCCTACAATGAGCAGTTCTTC.

A few counts support this clone. The chain is built from TRBV30 and TRBJ1-6; 9 nucleotides match TRBD1. Germline loops: CDR1 GTSNPN, CDR2 SVGIG (reference sequence). Trimming cost V 0 bases and J 8 bases; bases outside gene matches: 2. CDR3 length equals 14 residues. Written as DNA, the CDR3 is TGTGCCTGGAGTGTGGGACAGGGTTATTCACCCCTCCACTTT. Its translation: CAWSVGQGYSPLHF.

The chain uses TRBV27 and TRBJ2-1; TRBD2 matches 11 bases. CDR3 length: 14 amino acids. V lost 8 bases, J lost 6 bases, and 6 bases stayed unmatched. The germline CDR1 and CDR2 sequences are MNHEY and SMNVEV (reference sequence). The DNA for the CDR3 is TGTGCCAGCCAAACCGGGACTAGCGGCAATGAGCAGTTCTTC. This codes for CASQTGTSGNEQFF.

This clone turned up a few times. V usage is TRBV19 and J usage is TRBJ2-1; 7 positions agree with TRBD2. Per germline, CDR1 LNHDA and CDR2 SQIVND (reference sequence). The CDR3 is 15 amino acids. J was trimmed by 5 bases and V by 3 bases; bases with no gene match: 7. The CDR3 is CASSITQRGNNEQFF. DNA for the CDR3: TGTGCCAGTAGTATTACCCAGCGGGGCAACAATGAGCAGTTCTTC.

The CDR3 protein is CASSLPGPPGYTF. Here the CDR3 DNA reads TGTGCCAGCAGCTTACCGGGCCCTCCGGGCTACACCTTC. The J gene is TRBJ1-2, the V gene TRBV13, with D hard to call. The CDR3 sequence is 13 residues long. Germline CDR1 is PRHDT and CDR2 is FYEKMQ (reference sequence). The V end lost 2 bases, the J end lost 8 bases, and 12 bases lay between the germline ends.

This clone was recorded only once. This chain uses TRBV4-1 with TRBJ2-3; D unclear. Looked up from germline, CDR1 is MGHRA and CDR2 is YSYEKL. V was cut by 1 base and J by 2 bases, with 10 bases left in between. This CDR3 is 15 amino acids long. In nucleotides, the CDR3 is TGCGCCAGCAGCCAAGCTACAAGAGTCACAGATACGCAGTATTTT. Amino acid sequence: CASSQATRVTDTQYF.

The chain recombines TRBV15 with TRBJ2-7; D is uncertain. Germline values: CDR1 LNHNV, CDR2 YYDKDF (reference sequence). Trimming removed 5 bases from V and 1 base from J, with 15 bases in between. CDR3 length: 15 amino acids. CDR3 bases: TGTGCCACCAGCCCTCACACGGATCCATCCTACGAGCAGTACTTC. Its translation: CATSPHTDPSYEQYF.

This chain connects TRBV7-2 to TRBJ2-5, with no clear D. Germline CDR1 and CDR2: SGHTA and FQGNSA. V gave up 0 bases and J gave up 0 bases, with 8 bases separating them. The CDR3 runs to 15 residues. Here the CDR3 reads CASSLASSYQETQYF. The DNA of the CDR3 is TGTGCCAGCAGCTTAGCTTCCTCGTACCAAGAGACCCAGTACTTC.

The genes are TRBV4-1 and TRBJ2-3; 12 bases are shared with TRBD2. This CDR3 spans 17 amino acids. Germline lookup yields CDR1 MGHRA and CDR2 YSYEKL. The V segment lost 4 bases and the J segment 6 bases; nucleotides outside the gene matches: 11. The CDR3 DNA sequence: TGCGCCAGCAGCCGCCCTCCCGGACTAGCGGGGAGGGATACGCAGTATTTT. Encoded protein: CASSRPPGLAGRDTQYF.

The V call is TRBV4-3, the J call TRBJ2-1, with D perhaps matching TRBD2 (5 bases). In germline, CDR1 is LGHNA, CDR2 YSLEER. The CDR3 runs 15 residues. The V end lost 0 bases, the J end lost 3 bases, and 9 bases lay between the germline ends. The CDR3 DNA follows: TGCGCCAGCAGCCAAGAAGGTGGAGGCTACAATGAGCAGTTCTTC. Residues: CASSQEGGGYNEQFF.

The gene calls are TRBV10-3 and TRBJ2-3; 14 bases fit TRBD2. Looked up from germline, CDR1 is ENHRY and CDR2 is SYGVKD. CDR3 length: 19 amino acids. Unmatched junction bases numbered 14, after V lost 4 bases and J lost 5 bases. Here the CDR3 reads CAISVGLAGELVDLDTQYF. The CDR3 DNA reads as TGTGCCATCAGTGTGGGACTAGCGGGAGAACTGGTCGATCTAGATACGCAGTATTTT.

V and J are TRBV27 and TRBJ2-2; no clear D gene. Germline V gene data show CDR1 as MNHEY and CDR2 as SMNVEV (reference sequence). V was cut by 2 bases and J by 5 bases, with 9 bases left in between. The CDR3 is 14 residues long. CDR3 sequence: CASSLLLLTGELFF. Here the CDR3 DNA reads TGTGCCAGCAGTTTACTACTTCTTACCGGGGAGCTGTTTTTT.

The chain has TRBV5-6 and TRBJ2-3; the D gene is possibly TRBD1 (5 bases). CDR3 length: 14 residues. V shed 1 base and J shed 4 bases, with 10 bases lying between them. The germline CDR1 and CDR2 sequences are SGHDT and YYEEEE. The CDR3 DNA follows: TGTGCCAGCAGCTTGTCTCTCAGGGCAGATACGCAGTATTTT. This sequence encodes CASSLSLRADTQYF.

The rearrangement uses TRBV5-5 and TRBJ1-1; 7 nucleotides match TRBD1. V shed 0 bases, J shed 4 bases, and the junction held 6 bases outside the gene matches. The CDR3 totals 15 residues. CDR1 is SGHKS, CDR2 YYEKEE, per germline (reference sequence). CDR3: CASSLGGGWFTEAFF. The CDR3 nucleotides read TGTGCCAGCAGCTTGGGAGGGGGCTGGTTCACTGAAGCTTTCTTT.

This clone was seen a few times. The rearrangement joins TRBV6-5 to TRBJ2-1; 10 bases map to TRBD2. The CDR3 has 13 residues. The germline V gene has CDR1 MNHEY and CDR2 SVGAGI. The V and J ends lost 5 bases and 8 bases, in that order; junction bases with no gene match: 3. The CDR3 region is CASSPSGSYEQFF. The CDR3 coding sequence is TGTGCCAGCAGTCCTAGCGGGAGCTATGAGCAGTTCTTC.

This clone appeared a single time. This sequence joins TRBV19 and TRBJ1-1; D is ambiguous. CDR1 is LNHDA and CDR2 is SQIVND in the germline V gene (reference sequence). The CDR3 loop spans 13 amino acids. With 2 bases removed from V and 1 base from J, the gap between germline ends came to 5 bases. For the CDR3, the DNA is TGTGCCAGTAGTATAATTGAGAACACTGAAGCTTTCTTT. As protein: CASSIIENTEAFF.

J is TRBJ2-5 and V is TRBV4-3; D is possibly TRBD1 or TRBD2 (5 bases each). The V and J ends lost 0 bases and 11 bases respectively, with 10 bases between them. Per the germline V gene, CDR1 is LGHNA and CDR2 is YSLEER. The CDR3 consists of 12 residues. CDR3 nucleotides: TGCGCCAGCAGCCAAGATGGCAGGGAGCAGTACTTC. This gives the protein CASSQDGREQYF.

V is TRBV29-1 and J is TRBJ2-1; tentatively, D is TRBD2 (6 bases). CDR3 size: 16 residues. CDR1 SQVTM and CDR2 ANQGSEA come from the germline V gene. Trimming took 1 base from V and 9 from J, leaving 22 bases between them. The CDR3 spells CSVEAPGAGGRGEQFF. The CDR3 DNA is TGCAGCGTTGAAGCCCCGGGAGCGGGCGGACGGGGTGAGCAGTTCTTC.

The V call is TRBV9, the J call TRBJ1-2, with D tentatively TRBD1 (6 bases). Germline CDR1 reads SGDLS; CDR2 reads YYNGEE. With 3 bases removed from V and 4 bases from J, the gap between germline ends came to 13 bases. CDR3 length equals 14 residues. The CDR3 spells CASSAKQGSYGYTF. In DNA, the CDR3 is TGTGCCAGCAGCGCTAAACAGGGATCCTATGGCTACACCTTC.

The chain couples TRBV11-2 to TRBJ2-1; TRBD1 is a possible D gene (6 bases). Trimming shortened V by 7 bases and J by 5 bases, and 15 bases separated the two germline ends. Germline lookup yields CDR1 SGHAT and CDR2 FQNNGV. The CDR3 extends over 14 amino acids. The DNA of the CDR3 is TGTGCCAGCACCCTACTTGGGGGCGACAATGAGCAGTTCTTC. This codes for CASTLLGGDNEQFF. The whole variable domain, filled in from reference TRBV11-2 and TRBJ2-1, reads EAGVAQSPRYKIIEKRQSVAFWCNPISGHATLYWYQQILGQGPKLLIQFQNNGVVDDSQLPKDRFSAERLKGVDSTLKIQPAKLEDSAVYLCASTLLGGDNEQFFGPGTRLTVL.

This rearrangement joins TRBV9 to TRBJ2-7; D is unresolved. CDR1 and CDR2 (germline): SGDLS, YYNGEE. Trimming cost V 4 bases and J 3 bases, with 11 bases left between them. The CDR3 spans 13 residues. CDR3 sequence: CASSPDHGYEQYF. The CDR3 coding sequence is TGTGCCAGCAGCCCGGACCACGGCTACGAGCAGTACTTC.

The CDR3: CASIQTEFTEAFF. The CDR3 nucleotides read TGTGCCAGTATCCAAACCGAGTTCACTGAAGCTTTCTTT. The chain joins TRBV19 to TRBJ1-1; D ambiguous. The CDR3 is 13 residues long. The V gene lost 7 bases and the J gene lost 4 bases, with 13 bases spanning the gap. Per the germline V gene, CDR1 is LNHDA and CDR2 is SQIVND (reference sequence).

The chain recombines TRBV14 with TRBJ2-3; 9 bases agree with TRBD2. Germline assignment: CDR1 SGHDN and CDR2 FVKESK. CDR3 size: 16 residues. With V trimmed by 4 bases and J by 4 bases, 9 bases remained unmatched. Here the CDR3 reads CASSRLLAGGADTQYF. The CDR3 coding sequence is TGTGCCAGCAGCCGACTCCTGGCGGGGGGGGCAGATACGCAGTATTTT.

The V and J genes are TRBV19 and TRBJ1-1, with 10 bases lining up with TRBD1. CDR1 is LNHDA and CDR2 is SQIVND in the germline V gene (reference sequence). The CDR3 extends over 14 amino acids. V shed 6 bases, J shed 8 bases, and the junction held 9 bases outside the gene matches. In DNA, the CDR3 is TGTGCCAGTAGCCCGACAGGGGGCGCGGCCGAAGCTTTCTTT. This translates into CASSPTGGAAEAFF.

This clone is medium-sized within its sample. The chain links TRBV6-6 to TRBJ2-7; D assignment may be TRBD1 or TRBD2 (5 bases each). The CDR3 sequence is 14 residues long. The germline V and J ends were trimmed by 6 bases and 0 bases, with 12 bases remaining between them. The germline V gene encodes CDR1 MNHNY and CDR2 SVGAGI (reference sequence). CDR3 bases: TGTGCCAGCAGCTACGGGGCTTACTCCTACGAGCAGTACTTC. Its protein is CASSYGAYSYEQYF.

This chain joins TRBV29-1 and TRBJ1-1, with D unresolved. The germline V and J ends were trimmed by 7 bases and 0 bases, with 9 bases remaining between them. The V gene's germline CDR1 is SQVTM and CDR2 ANQGSEA. The CDR3 is 12 residues long. The CDR3 DNA follows: TGCAGCGCACCTTTCATGAACACTGAAGCTTTCTTT. Amino acid sequence: CSAPFMNTEAFF. Using reference TRBV29-1 and TRBJ1-1 for the parts outside the CDR3, the full variable domain is SAVISQKPSRDICQRGTSLTIQCQVDSQVTMMFWYRQQPGQSLTLIATANQGSEATYESGFVIDKFPISRPNLTFSTLTVSNMSPEDSSIYLCSAPFMNTEAFFGQGTRLTVV.